This T cell receptor (beta chain) derives from a study of cytotoxic CD8 clonotypes in ibrutinib-treated CLL. Comments on this clone: No antigen is known for it.

Germline CDR1 LGHNA, CDR2 YSLEER. Unmatched junction bases numbered 9, after V lost 4 bases and J lost 0 bases. The CDR3 has 16 residues. General study results and limits: Clonality was elevated at ibrutinib response and had returned toward baseline at progression. Baseline clonality, higher than in age-matched healthy donors, tracked circulating CD8+ T-cell counts.

Using immunoSEQ multiplex PCR, the repertoire was profiled, and TCRdb retains in-frame clones only, with some absent. The table lists 160,000 or so clones, approximately 80% of them singletons. The source material was PBMCs, sampled after 12 months of ibrutinib treatment. The receptor was derived from a human donor with chronic lymphocytic leukemia. The chain combines TRBV4-3 with TRBJ2-7; TRBD1 matches at 7 bases. The CDR3 region has the DNA TGCGCCAGCAGCCGGTACAGGGGAATGTACTCCTACGAGCAGTACTTC. It specifies CASSRYRGMYSYEQYF.